The 29 T cell receptor beta chains below come from one sample, sequenced in a study of cytomegalovirus exposure and HLA in healthy donors. The PCR employed 60 Vbeta primers together with 13 Jbeta primers. Using immunoSEQ multiplex PCR, the repertoire was profiled, and TCRdb retains in-frame clones only, with some absent. The sample records roughly 140,000 clones, about three fifths being singletons. The specimen was PBMCs. Receptors were obtained from a woman in her sixties or seventies in good health and CMV-seropositive.

J is TRBJ2-5 and V is TRBV25-1; 12 nucleotides line up with TRBD1. Germline V lookup: CDR1 MGHDK, CDR2 SYGVNS. This CDR3 contains 16 residues. V lost 0 bases, J lost 5 bases, and 4 bases stayed unmatched. CDR3 protein: CASSEYGTGGVETQYF. Written as DNA, the CDR3 is TGTGCCAGCAGTGAATACGGGACAGGGGGCGTGGAGACCCAGTACTTC.

As to this clone: Within the sample, other DNA sequences also encode this same CDR3. This chain connects TRBV15 to TRBJ1-5; tentatively, D is TRBD1 (5 bases). V shed 3 bases and J shed 3 bases, with 12 bases lying between them. The CDR3 covers 15 residues. CDR1 is LNHNV and CDR2 is YYDKDF in the germline V gene (reference sequence). The CDR3 protein is CATSRDRGSNQPQHF. CDR3 DNA sequence: TGTGCCACCAGCAGGGATCGGGGGTCCAATCAGCCCCAGCATTTT.

This clone has more than one count but fewer than ten. The chain employs TRBV30 and TRBJ2-2; D perhaps matches TRBD1 (7 bases). This CDR3 contains 15 residues. V dropped 3 bases and J dropped 5 bases, with 16 bases sitting between them. Germline CDR1 GTSNPN, CDR2 SVGIG (reference sequence). DNA for the CDR3: TGTGCCTGGAGGGGGGGACAGCCGGCAACCGGGGAGCTGTTTTTT. Residues: CAWRGGQPATGELFF.

This clone occurred a few times. The V call is TRBV27, the J call TRBJ2-1, with 14 bases aligning to TRBD2. The germline V gene has CDR1 MNHEY and CDR2 SMNVEV (reference sequence). This CDR3 is 14 amino acids long. V gave up 2 bases and J gave up 15 bases; unmatched junction bases: 6. The CDR3: CASSLGTSGSTSFF. Written as DNA, the CDR3 is TGTGCCAGCAGTTTAGGGACTAGCGGGAGTACGTCGTTCTTC.

The chain combines TRBV9 with TRBJ2-3; 8 nucleotides align to TRBD2. CDR1 is SGDLS, CDR2 YYNGEE, per germline. This CDR3 is 16 amino acids long. The V gene end was trimmed by 3 bases and the J gene end by 0 bases; junction bases not matched to a gene: 6. The CDR3 DNA sequence: TGTGCCAGCAGCGCCCAACTAGCGGATAGCACAGATACGCAGTATTTT. It translates to CASSAQLADSTDTQYF.

This clone turned up a few times. The chain couples TRBV7-9 to TRBJ1-2; 11 bases line up with TRBD1. V lost 5 bases and J lost 4; bases outside the gene matches: 6. Germline values: CDR1 SEHNR, CDR2 FQNEAQ (reference sequence). CDR3 size: 15 residues. The CDR3 nucleotides read TGTGCCAGCAGCCTGGGGGACAGGGGGAGCTATGGCTACACCTTC. Its protein is CASSLGDRGSYGYTF.

The J gene is TRBJ2-7, the V gene TRBV5-1; tentatively, D is TRBD1 (6 bases). V was cut by 5 bases and J by 1 base, with 7 bases left in between. This CDR3 region has 12 residues. Germline V gene sequence: CDR1 SGHRS, CDR2 YFSETQ. The CDR3 spells CASRQGSYEQYF. As DNA, the CDR3 is TGCGCCAGCAGACAGGGATCCTACGAGCAGTACTTC. The whole variable domain, remainder taken from reference TRBV5-1 and TRBJ2-7, is KAGVTQTPRYLIKTRGQQVTLSCSPISGHRSVSWYQQTPGQGLQFLFEYFSETQRNKGNFPGRFSGRQFSNSRSEMNVSTLELGDSALYLCASRQGSYEQYFGPGTRLTVT.

The CDR3, as DNA: TGTGCCAGCAGTTTAAGTGGGCATAGGACTGAAGCTTTCTTT. This sequence encodes CASSLSGHRTEAFF. The rearrangement links TRBV27 to TRBJ1-1; D gene ambiguous. V was pared by 2 bases and J by 5 bases, with 12 bases between. The CDR3 length is 14 residues. Germline CDR1 MNHEY, CDR2 SMNVEV (reference sequence).

This sequence joins TRBV25-1 and TRBJ2-7; the match to TRBD2 covers 8 bases. CDR1 MGHDK and CDR2 SYGVNS come from the germline V gene. The length of the CDR3 is 13 residues. With 8 bases clipped from V and 2 bases from J, the junction kept 5 bases outside the gene matches. The CDR3 loop reads CASQREYAYEQYF. CDR3 DNA sequence: TGTGCCAGCCAGCGGGAGTATGCCTACGAGCAGTACTTC.

This clone was seen just once. This rearrangement joins TRBV9 to TRBJ2-1; maybe TRBD2 (6 bases). The germline CDR1 and CDR2 sequences are SGDLS and YYNGEE. V dropped 3 bases and J dropped 1 base, with 11 bases sitting between them. The CDR3 is 15 residues long. The CDR3 sequence is CASSGSGNSYNEQFF. As DNA, the CDR3 is TGTGCCAGCAGCGGTAGCGGAAATTCCTACAATGAGCAGTTCTTC.

The table lists this clone with a few counts. The chain carries TRBV9 and TRBJ1-1, with 7 nucleotides matching TRBD1. The junction had 10 bases not matched to a gene; V was cut back by 4 bases and J by 7 bases. The germline gives CDR1 SGDLS, CDR2 YYNGEE. CDR3 length equals 14 residues. CDR3 sequence (DNA): TGTGCCAGCAGCTCATCAGGGGGTAGGATTGAAGCTTTCTTT. This sequence encodes CASSSSGGRIEAFF. Filled out from reference TRBV9 and TRBJ1-1, the complete variable domain reads DSGVTQTPKHLITATGQRVTLRCSPRSGDLSVYWYQQSLDQGLQFLIQYYNGEERAKGNILERFSAQQFPDLHSELNLSSLELGDSALYFCASSSSGGRIEAFFGQGTRLTVV.

The chain has TRBV5-1 and TRBJ2-3; D uncertain. From germline, CDR1 is SGHRS and CDR2 YFSETQ. The CDR3 extends over 14 amino acids. The germline V and J ends were trimmed by 4 bases and 2 bases, with 11 bases remaining between them. Here the CDR3 DNA reads TGCGCCAGCAGCGGTAGTCTTAACACAGATACGCAGTATTTT. Its translation: CASSGSLNTDTQYF.

The V call is TRBV6-5, the J call TRBJ2-7; 10 positions agree with TRBD2. The germline V gene encodes CDR1 MNHEY and CDR2 SVGAGI. After removal of 2 bases from V and 3 bases from J, the junction contained 4 bases not matched to a gene. The CDR3 has 15 amino acids. The CDR3 DNA is TGTGCCAGCAGTTACGTGGCTAGCGGGAGCTACGAGCAGTACTTC. The encoded protein is CASSYVASGSYEQYF.

This chain connects TRBV4-3 to TRBJ1-3, with 8 bases identical to TRBD1. Trimming removed 5 bases from V and 8 bases from J; junction bases left unmatched: 5. Germline V gene sequence: CDR1 LGHNA, CDR2 YSLEER. The length of the CDR3 is 13 residues. The CDR3 reads CASSRQGLDTIYF. For the CDR3, the DNA is TGCGCCAGCAGCAGACAGGGGTTAGACACCATATATTTT.

This clone has a handful of counts. The gene calls are TRBV5-1 and TRBJ2-3; TRBD1 matches 7 bases. Germline CDR1 SGHRS, CDR2 YFSETQ. This CDR3 has 14 residues. V dropped 4 bases and J dropped 2; count of bases not matched to a gene: 4. CDR3 in DNA: TGCGCCAGCAGCCTGACAGGGAACACAGATACGCAGTATTTT. Residues: CASSLTGNTDTQYF.

The V and J genes are TRBV7-9 and TRBJ2-3, with D perhaps TRBD1 (6 bases). CDR3 length equals 15 residues. Germline CDR1 SEHNR, CDR2 FQNEAQ (reference sequence). The V and J ends lost 4 bases and 2 bases respectively, with 13 bases between them. In DNA, the CDR3 is TGTGCCAGCAGCTACACGGGACAAGACACAGATACGCAGTATTTT. Translation: CASSYTGQDTDTQYF.

In the case of this clone: Sequence at one end of the junction differs from germline and may be a read error. J is TRBJ2-5 and V is TRBV9; 11 nucleotides agree with TRBD2. The CDR3 is made up of 15 amino acids. The germline V gene encodes CDR1 SGDLS and CDR2 YYNGEE. CDR3 sequence (DNA): TGTGCCAGCAACGTAGCGGGAGGGATAAAAGAGACCCAGTACTTC. It yields the protein CASNVAGGIKETQYF. The whole variable domain, remainder taken from reference TRBV9 and TRBJ2-5, is DSGVTQTPKHLITATGQRVTLRCSPRSGDLSVYWYQQSLDQGLQFLIQYYNGEERAKGNILERFSAQQFPDLHSELNLSSLELGDSALYFCASNVAGGIKETQYFGPGTRLLVL.

This chain links TRBV7-9 with TRBJ2-5, with D uncertain. This CDR3 comprises 14 residues. CDR1 is SEHNR and CDR2 is FQNEAQ in the germline V gene (reference sequence). Trimming left V 1 base short and J 5 bases short, with 11 bases between. The CDR3 coding sequence is TGTGCCAGCAGCTTAGAAGATAGCTGGGAGACCCAGTACTTC. Translating gives CASSLEDSWETQYF. The entire variable domain, with the rest obtained from reference TRBV7-9 and TRBJ2-5, is as follows: DTGVSQNPRHKITKRGQNVTFRCDPISEHNRLYWYRQTLGQGPEFLTYFQNEAQLEKSRLLSDRFSAERPKGSFSTLEIQRTEQGDSAMYLCASSLEDSWETQYFGPGTRLLVL.

This chain links TRBV6-6 with TRBJ2-5; no clear D gene. The CDR3 is 13 amino acids. Germline assignment: CDR1 MNHNY and CDR2 SVGAGI (reference sequence). V lost 6 bases and J 2 bases, leaving 10 bases between the germline ends. The CDR3 sequence: CASRQQPQETQYF. DNA for the CDR3: TGTGCCAGCAGACAACAGCCTCAAGAGACCCAGTACTTC.

The chain uses TRBV27 and TRBJ2-1, with 7 bases matching TRBD2. Unmatched junction bases numbered 10, after V lost 2 bases and J lost 6 bases. The CDR3 consists of 16 residues. Germline CDR1 reads MNHEY; CDR2 reads SMNVEV (reference sequence). CDR3 sequence: CASSLASGGWVNEQFF. CDR3 coding DNA: TGTGCCAGCAGTTTAGCGTCGGGGGGATGGGTCAATGAGCAGTTCTTC.

This sequence joins TRBV10-2 and TRBJ2-6; the D is unclear. CDR3 length equals 13 residues. Germline values: CDR1 WSHSY, CDR2 SAAADI. V shed 6 bases and J shed 0 bases, with 3 bases lying between them. The CDR3 region has the DNA TGCGCCAGCAGCAACTCTGGGGCCAACGTCCTGACTTTC. Translating it yields CASSNSGANVLTF.

The chain has TRBV21-1 and TRBJ2-2; TRBD1, the table's D call, was not compared with the DNA. TRBV21-1 is a listed pseudogene. The CDR3 spans 15 residues. The CDR3 sequence: CASSRQRANTGELFF. The CDR3, as DNA: TGTGCCAGCAGCAGACAGAGAGCGAACACCGGGGAGCTGTTTTTT.

The rearrangement links TRBV27 to TRBJ2-2, with D perhaps TRBD1 (5 bases). Germline CDR1 reads MNHEY; CDR2 reads SMNVEV (reference sequence). This CDR3 is built from 15 residues. Between the trimmed V and J ends, which lost 3 bases and 5 bases, there was a span of 13 bases. Here the CDR3 DNA reads TGTGCCAGCAGTTTCCGACAGCTGAATACCGGGGAGCTGTTTTTT. It is translated as CASSFRQLNTGELFF.

The J gene is TRBJ2-3, the V gene TRBV30; D possibly corresponds to TRBD2 (5 bases). Germline values: CDR1 GTSNPN, CDR2 SVGIG (reference sequence). This CDR3 has 12 amino acids. V gave up 0 bases and J gave up 6 bases, with 7 bases separating them. The CDR3 DNA reads as TGTGCCTGGAGTGTACGGGGTGATACGCAGTATTTT. It translates to CAWSVRGDTQYF.

The chain recombines TRBV28 with TRBJ2-5, with 7 bases fitting TRBD2. The CDR3 has 14 residues. Trimming took 5 bases from V and 3 from J; bases not matched to a gene: 6. Germline CDR1 is MDHEN and CDR2 is SYDVKM. CDR3 region: CASSPGGMEETQYF. Here the CDR3 DNA reads TGTGCCAGCAGTCCCGGGGGGATGGAAGAGACCCAGTACTTC.

The chain is built from TRBV19 and TRBJ1-1; 10 bases match TRBD1. The V and J ends lost 5 bases and 4 bases, in that order; junction bases with no gene match: 4. Germline V gives CDR1 LNHDA, CDR2 SQIVND (reference sequence). CDR3 length equals 14 residues. The CDR3 protein is CASSPGQGITEAFF. In DNA form, the CDR3 reads TGTGCCAGTAGTCCGGGACAGGGGATCACTGAAGCTTTCTTT.

Concerning this clone itself: This same CDR3 is encoded by further DNA sequences in the sample. This chain links TRBV28 with TRBJ2-5; D not resolved. V shed 7 bases and J shed 1 base, with 10 bases lying between them. There are 13 residues in the CDR3. Germline lookup yields CDR1 MDHEN and CDR2 SYDVKM. The DNA for the CDR3 is TGTGCCAGCACGGGTCTGACCCAAGAGACCCAGTACTTC. Protein sequence: CASTGLTQETQYF.

The sample holds a few counts of this clone. The sample has other DNA sequences that encode this CDR3 too. The V gene is TRBV29-1, the J gene TRBJ2-7; TRBD2 matches 12 bases. Looked up from germline, CDR1 is SQVTM and CDR2 is ANQGSEA. The CDR3 is 17 amino acids. V lost 1 base to trimming and J lost 0 bases; unmatched junction nucleotides: 7. CDR3 sequence: CSVEGASGRVSSYEQYF. The CDR3, as DNA: TGCAGCGTTGAAGGGGCTAGCGGGAGGGTCAGCTCCTACGAGCAGTACTTC.

This clone appeared a single time. The rearrangement links TRBV28 to TRBJ1-4; no definite D call. Germline lookup yields CDR1 MDHEN and CDR2 SYDVKM. The CDR3 sequence is 14 residues long. The V end was cut by 3 bases, the J end by 5 bases, with 10 bases between. The CDR3 sequence: CASSLGRYNEKLFF. Written as DNA, the CDR3 is TGTGCCAGCAGTTTGGGCAGGTACAATGAAAAACTGTTTTTT.